These 26 T cell receptor beta chains came from one sample sequenced in a study of PD-1 blockade in classical Hodgkin lymphoma. All trial patients relapsed after autologous stem cell transplantation. The table came from immunoSEQ multiplex PCR; TCRdb's copy has only in-frame clones and leaves some out. The data contain tens of thousands of clones, 70% to 90% of them singletons. The sample was peripheral blood mononuclear cells (PBMCs), taken before the second cycle of nivolumab. The source is a human donor with classical Hodgkin lymphoma.

The rearrangement links TRBV9 to TRBJ2-5; D is unclear. Trimming left V 4 bases short and J 4 bases short, with 14 bases between. The germline gives CDR1 SGDLS, CDR2 YYNGEE. This CDR3 is 14 amino acids long. For the CDR3, the DNA is TGTGCCAGCAGCTCCGGGCCATCCGGAGAGACCCAGTACTTC. Translated: CASSSGPSGETQYF.

This chain uses TRBV2 with TRBJ2-5, with no clear D. Germline assignment: CDR1 SNHLY and CDR2 FYNNEI. CDR3 length: 14 amino acids. Trimming shortened V by 10 bases and J by 1 base, and 16 bases separated the two germline ends. The CDR3 reads CATRSYGAQETQYF. In nucleotides, the CDR3 is TGTGCCACTCGGTCCTACGGAGCCCAAGAGACCCAGTACTTC.

The genes are TRBV5-4 and TRBJ2-3; D remains unclear. Germline-derived CDR1 and CDR2 are SGHNT and YYREEE (reference sequence). Trimming removed 2 bases at V and 2 bases at J, with 6 bases between. The CDR3 spans 13 residues. The CDR3 region is CASSFPATDTQYF. CDR3 in DNA: TGTGCCAGCAGCTTCCCGGCCACAGATACGCAGTATTTT.

The chain couples TRBV5-1 to TRBJ2-7, with D tentatively TRBD2 (5 bases). The CDR3 has 15 residues. V was trimmed by 1 base and J by 3 bases, leaving 14 bases between them. Germline assignment: CDR1 SGHRS and CDR2 YFSETQ. The CDR3 loop reads CASSLYGLIIYEQYF. The DNA for the CDR3 is TGCGCCAGCAGCTTGTACGGACTGATTATCTACGAGCAGTACTTC.

By sample share, this clone is large. V is TRBV5-1 and J is TRBJ1-1; no clear D. Per the germline V gene, CDR1 is SGHRS and CDR2 is YFSETQ. Trimming took 0 bases from V and 2 from J, leaving 8 bases between them. The CDR3 extends over 14 amino acids. CDR3: CASSLASLNTEAFF. In nucleotides, the CDR3 is TGCGCCAGCAGCTTGGCCTCATTAAACACTGAAGCTTTCTTT.

The V gene is TRBV10-3, the J gene TRBJ2-1, with 11 positions matching TRBD2. The CDR3 spans 18 residues. V trimming: 2 bases; J trimming: 6 bases; junction bases outside the gene matches: 12. CDR1 and CDR2 (germline): ENHRY, SYGVKD. The CDR3: CAISEQGASGGHTNEQFF. The CDR3 DNA reads as TGTGCCATCAGTGAGCAGGGGGCTAGCGGGGGGCATACCAATGAGCAGTTCTTC.

The chain has TRBV2 and TRBJ1-3; 9 bases are shared with TRBD1. CDR1 and CDR2 (germline): SNHLY, FYNNEI. J lost 5 bases, V lost 0 bases, and 8 bases had no gene match. The CDR3 has 17 amino acids. CDR3 nucleotides: TGTGCCAGCAGTGAAGCAAAAAGGGACAGGGCAAGAAACACCATATATTTT. Translating it yields CASSEAKRDRARNTIYF. The entire variable domain, with the rest obtained from reference TRBV2 and TRBJ1-3, is as follows: EPEVTQTPSHQVTQMGQEVILRCVPISNHLYFYWYRQILGQKVEFLVSFYNNEISEKSEIFDDQFSVERPDGSNFTLKIRSTKLEDSAMYFCASSEAKRDRARNTIYFGEGSWLTVV.

This chain connects TRBV5-1 to TRBJ2-7, with 8 bases fitting TRBD1. This CDR3 spans 15 amino acids. V trimming: 0 bases; J trimming: 2 bases; junction bases outside the gene matches: 4. CDR1 is SGHRS, CDR2 YFSETQ, per germline. CDR3 bases: TGCGCCAGCAGCTTGGGCAGGGGGCCCACCTACGAGCAGTACTTC. This gives the protein CASSLGRGPTYEQYF. The full variable domain, its missing parts supplied by reference TRBV5-1 and TRBJ2-7, is KAGVTQTPRYLIKTRGQQVTLSCSPISGHRSVSWYQQTPGQGLQFLFEYFSETQRNKGNFPGRFSGRQFSNSRSEMNVSTLELGDSALYLCASSLGRGPTYEQYFGPGTRLTVT.

This rearrangement joins TRBV27 to TRBJ2-7, with a tentative D call TRBD2 (6 bases). Trimming stripped 0 bases from V and 2 bases from J, with 11 bases between. The CDR3 contains 15 residues. Looked up from germline, CDR1 is MNHEY and CDR2 is SMNVEV (reference sequence). The CDR3 sequence is CASSLSAGLAYEQYF. Here the CDR3 DNA reads TGTGCCAGCAGTTTATCGGCGGGACTGGCCTACGAGCAGTACTTC.

The chain combines TRBV7-2 with TRBJ2-1; 8 bases line up with TRBD2. The V gene end was trimmed by 4 bases and the J gene end by 0 bases; junction bases not matched to a gene: 5. CDR3 length: 16 residues. From germline, CDR1 is SGHTA and CDR2 FQGNSA. The CDR3 region is CASSSPGGGSYNEQFF. Here the CDR3 DNA reads TGTGCCAGCAGCTCCCCGGGGGGGGGCTCCTACAATGAGCAGTTCTTC. The full variable domain, completed using reference TRBV7-2 and TRBJ2-1, is GAGVSQSPSNKVTEKGKDVELRCDPISGHTALYWYRQSLGQGLEFLIYFQGNSAPDKSGLPSDRFSAERTGGSVSTLTIQRTQQEDSAVYLCASSSPGGGSYNEQFFGPGTRLTVL.

V and J are TRBV10-3 and TRBJ1-5, with D possibly matching TRBD1 (5 bases). Trimming left V 2 bases short and J 0 bases short, with 8 bases between. This CDR3 is built from 15 residues. Germline V gene lookup returns CDR1 ENHRY and CDR2 SYGVKD. The CDR3 DNA is TGTGCCATCAGTGAGGAGGGGATTAGCAATCAGCCCCAGCATTTT. This gives the protein CAISEEGISNQPQHF.

The chain links TRBV11-2 to TRBJ2-2; D unresolved. Germline V gene sequence: CDR1 SGHAT, CDR2 FQNNGV. The CDR3 has 13 amino acids. V was pared by 4 bases and J by 6 bases, with 9 bases between. The CDR3, as DNA: TGTGCCAGCAGCTGGGGATTGGCCGGGGAGCTGTTTTTT. Protein: CASSWGLAGELFF.

The chain links TRBV5-6 to TRBJ2-1; D is uncertain. CDR1 is SGHDT, CDR2 YYEEEE, per germline. The CDR3 is 15 amino acids. Trimming took 1 base from V and 6 from J, leaving 14 bases between them. The CDR3 nucleotides are TGTGCCAGCAGCTTGAGGGTGGGCATTACCAATGAGCAGTTCTTC. Protein: CASSLRVGITNEQFF.

The chain joins TRBV4-1 to TRBJ2-5; D may correspond to TRBD1 or TRBD2 (5 bases each). Germline CDR1 and CDR2: MGHRA and YSYEKL. V gave up 4 bases and J gave up 2 bases, with 14 bases separating them. There are 15 residues in the CDR3. The CDR3 spells CASSRTGTEQETQYF. CDR3 DNA sequence: TGCGCCAGCAGCCGAACCGGGACGGAACAAGAGACCCAGTACTTC.

The chain recombines TRBV5-1 with TRBJ2-2; 9 positions agree with TRBD1. CDR1 is SGHRS and CDR2 is YFSETQ in the germline V gene. V was clipped by 3 bases and J by 6 bases; unmatched bases: 6. CDR3 size: 15 residues. DNA for the CDR3: TGCGCCAGCAGCTCAAACCACAGGGGGCCCGGGGAGCTGTTTTTT. Amino acids: CASSSNHRGPGELFF.

The chain carries TRBV7-9 and TRBJ2-2; D gene ambiguous. Germline V gene data show CDR1 as SEHNR and CDR2 as FQNEAQ (reference sequence). The V end was cut by 2 bases, the J end by 7 bases, with 5 bases between. The CDR3 is 12 residues long. The CDR3 here is CASSLIGGELFF. The CDR3 DNA sequence: TGTGCCAGCAGCTTAATTGGCGGGGAGCTGTTTTTT.

The chain employs TRBV29-1 and TRBJ2-7; D might be TRBD1 or TRBD2, each matching 5 bases. Germline assignment: CDR1 SQVTM and CDR2 ANQGSEA. The ends were cut back, 4 bases at V and 1 base at J, with 14 bases in the middle. The CDR3 runs to 14 residues. The CDR3 reads CSVVSRELSYEQYF. CDR3 bases: TGCAGCGTTGTATCCAGGGAGTTGTCCTACGAGCAGTACTTC.

Only one count was recorded for this clone. The chain employs TRBV6-1 and TRBJ2-7; D unresolved. V lost 6 bases, J lost 1 base, and 10 bases lay in between. This CDR3 has 13 residues. Germline V lookup: CDR1 MNHNS, CDR2 SASEGT. DNA of the CDR3: TGTGCCAGCAGAAAGGACGTTTCCTACGAGCAGTACTTC. Protein product: CASRKDVSYEQYF.

The chain carries TRBV4-2 and TRBJ2-1; tentative D call: TRBD1 (5 bases). The V gene's germline CDR1 is LGHNA and CDR2 YNFKEQ. CDR3 length: 13 amino acids. Deletions cut 0 bases from V and 10 bases from J, with 10 bases between. This chain's CDR3 is CASSQDQGGEQFF. The CDR3 DNA sequence: TGTGCCAGCAGCCAAGATCAGGGTGGCGAGCAGTTCTTC.

V and J are TRBV4-1 and TRBJ1-3, with 8 bases identical to TRBD1. The germline CDR1 and CDR2 sequences are MGHRA and YSYEKL. Germline trimming cut 1 base from V and 5 bases from J; bases unmatched to any gene: 13. This CDR3 is 18 amino acids long. The CDR3 is CASSQGTLGTGERNTIYF. The DNA of the CDR3 is TGCGCCAGCAGCCAAGGGACCCTCGGGACAGGCGAACGAAACACCATATATTTT.

Note on this clone: The sample holds other DNA sequences that translate to the same CDR3. The rearrangement joins TRBV6-1 to TRBJ2-3, with 8 bases identical to TRBD2. The CDR3 has 15 residues. Trimming removed 4 bases from V and 3 bases from J; junction bases left unmatched: 6. CDR1 is MNHNS, CDR2 SASEGT, per germline. Written as DNA, the CDR3 is TGTGCCAGCAGTGGAAGGCGGGGGGCAACAGATACGCAGTATTTT. It is translated as CASSGRRGATDTQYF.

V is TRBV6-5 and J is TRBJ2-5; 7 nucleotides match TRBD1. Looked up from germline, CDR1 is MNHEY and CDR2 is SVGAGI. The V and J ends lost 6 bases and 5 bases, in that order; junction bases with no gene match: 6. This CDR3 contains 13 residues. CDR3 residues: CASSSLRGETQYF. The CDR3 DNA reads TGTGCCAGCAGCTCCCTCAGGGGGGAGACCCAGTACTTC.

As to this clone: One end of the junction varies from germline; a read error may be responsible. The J gene is TRBJ2-3, the V gene TRBV7-2; 10 bases are a match to TRBD2. The germline CDR1 and CDR2 sequences are SGHTA and FQGNSA. This CDR3 spans 15 amino acids. As DNA, the CDR3 is TGTGCCAGCAACTTAGCGGGGGGCCGCACAGATACGCAGTATTTT. Translating it yields CASNLAGGRTDTQYF.

This sequence joins TRBV5-6 and TRBJ2-2; no clear D gene. The germline gives CDR1 SGHDT, CDR2 YYEEEE. V was cut by 2 bases and J by 1 base, with 15 bases left in between. CDR3 length equals 17 residues. In DNA form, the CDR3 reads TGTGCCAGCAGCTTCTCCTACGGACGGAGGAACACCGGGGAGCTGTTTTTT. It is translated as CASSFSYGRRNTGELFF.

The CDR3 spells CASSKVTFCRVYEQYF. CDR3 nucleotide sequence: TGTGCCAGCAGCAAAGTAACCTTCTGTAGGGTCTACGAGCAGTACTTC. The chain employs TRBV21-1 and TRBJ2-7. TRBV21-1 is listed as a pseudogene. This CDR3 has 16 residues.

For the CDR3, the DNA is TGTGCCAGCAGCGTAGATAGCGGGGTGAACACCGGGGAGCTGTTTTTT. Residues: CASSVDSGVNTGELFF. V usage is TRBV9 and J usage is TRBJ2-2, with 8 bases fitting TRBD2. CDR3 length: 16 residues. V shed 0 bases, J shed 1 base, and the junction held 2 bases outside the gene matches. Germline lookup yields CDR1 SGDLS and CDR2 YYNGEE.